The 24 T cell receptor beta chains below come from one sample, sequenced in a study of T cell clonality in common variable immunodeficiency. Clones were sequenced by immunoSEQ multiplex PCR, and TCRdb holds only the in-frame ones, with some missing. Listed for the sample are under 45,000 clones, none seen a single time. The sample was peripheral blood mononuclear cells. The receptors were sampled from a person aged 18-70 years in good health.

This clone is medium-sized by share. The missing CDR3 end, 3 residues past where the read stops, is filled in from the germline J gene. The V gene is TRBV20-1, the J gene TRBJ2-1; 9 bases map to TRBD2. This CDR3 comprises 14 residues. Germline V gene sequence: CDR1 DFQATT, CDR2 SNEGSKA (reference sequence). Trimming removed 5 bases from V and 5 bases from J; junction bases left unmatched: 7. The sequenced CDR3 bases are TGCAGTGCTCTGACTAGCGGTCGGGACAATGAG. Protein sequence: CSALTSGRDNE. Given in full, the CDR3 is CSALTSGRDNEQFF.

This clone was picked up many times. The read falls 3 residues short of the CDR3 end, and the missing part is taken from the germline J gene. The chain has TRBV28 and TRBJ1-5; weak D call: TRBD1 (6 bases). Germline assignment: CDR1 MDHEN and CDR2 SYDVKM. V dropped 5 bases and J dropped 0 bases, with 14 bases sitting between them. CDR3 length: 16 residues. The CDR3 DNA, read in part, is TGTGCCAGCAGTCTCGGGACATCAAATAGCAATCAGCCC. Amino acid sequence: CASSLGTSNSNQP. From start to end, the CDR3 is CASSLGTSNSNQPQHF. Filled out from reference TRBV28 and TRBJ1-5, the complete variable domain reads DVKVTQSSRYLVKRTGEKVFLECVQDMDHENMFWYRQDPGLGLRLIYFSYDVKMKEKGDIPEGYSVSREKKERFSLILESASTNQTSMYLCASSLGTSNSNQPQHFGDGTRLSIL.

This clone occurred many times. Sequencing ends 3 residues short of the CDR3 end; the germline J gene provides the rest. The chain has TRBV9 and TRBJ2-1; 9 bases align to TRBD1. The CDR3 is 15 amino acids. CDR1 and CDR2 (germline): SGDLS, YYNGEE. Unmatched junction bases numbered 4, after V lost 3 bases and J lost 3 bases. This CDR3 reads CASSGGTGSYNEQFF. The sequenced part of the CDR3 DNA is TGTGCCAGCAGCGGCGGGACAGGGAGCTACAATGAG.

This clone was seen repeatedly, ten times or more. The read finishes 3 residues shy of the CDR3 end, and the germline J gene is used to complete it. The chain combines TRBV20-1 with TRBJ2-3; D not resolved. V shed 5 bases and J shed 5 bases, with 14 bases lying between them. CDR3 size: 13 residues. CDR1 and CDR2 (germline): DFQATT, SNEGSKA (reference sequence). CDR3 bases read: TGCAGTGCTGCCCAAATCGTCGGAGATACG. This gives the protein CSAAQIVGDT. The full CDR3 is CSAAQIVGDTQYF.

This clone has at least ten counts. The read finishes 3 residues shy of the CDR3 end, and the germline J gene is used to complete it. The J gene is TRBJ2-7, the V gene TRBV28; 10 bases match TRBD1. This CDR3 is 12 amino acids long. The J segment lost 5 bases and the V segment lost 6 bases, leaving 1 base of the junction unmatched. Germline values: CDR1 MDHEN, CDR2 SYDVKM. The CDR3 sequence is CASRGQGHEQYF. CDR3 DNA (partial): TGTGCCAGCAGGGGACAGGGGCACGAG.

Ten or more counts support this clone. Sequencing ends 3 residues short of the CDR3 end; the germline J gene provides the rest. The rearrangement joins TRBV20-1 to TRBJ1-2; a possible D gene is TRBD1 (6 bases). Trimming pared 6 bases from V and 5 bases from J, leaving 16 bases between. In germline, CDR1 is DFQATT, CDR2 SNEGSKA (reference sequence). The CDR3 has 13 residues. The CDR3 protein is CSATPGTKYGYTF. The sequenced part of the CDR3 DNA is TGCAGTGCAACTCCCGGGACAAAGTATGGC.

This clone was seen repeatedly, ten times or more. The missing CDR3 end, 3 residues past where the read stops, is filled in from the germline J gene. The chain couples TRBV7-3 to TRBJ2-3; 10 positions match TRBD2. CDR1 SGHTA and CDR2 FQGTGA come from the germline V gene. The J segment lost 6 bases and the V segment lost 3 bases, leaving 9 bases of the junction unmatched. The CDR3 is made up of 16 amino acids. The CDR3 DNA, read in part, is TGTGCCAGCAGCTTGGGGCTAGCGGGAGCCGGGGATACG. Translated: CASSLGLAGAGDT. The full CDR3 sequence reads CASSLGLAGAGDTQYF.

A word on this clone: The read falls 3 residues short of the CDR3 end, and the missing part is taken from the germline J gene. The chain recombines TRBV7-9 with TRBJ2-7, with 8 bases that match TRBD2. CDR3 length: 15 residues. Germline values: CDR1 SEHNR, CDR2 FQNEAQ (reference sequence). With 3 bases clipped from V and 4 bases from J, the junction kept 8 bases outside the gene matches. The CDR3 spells CASSFLSGSGYEQYF. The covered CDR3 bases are TGTGCCAGCAGCTTTTTGAGCGGGAGTGGGTACGAG.

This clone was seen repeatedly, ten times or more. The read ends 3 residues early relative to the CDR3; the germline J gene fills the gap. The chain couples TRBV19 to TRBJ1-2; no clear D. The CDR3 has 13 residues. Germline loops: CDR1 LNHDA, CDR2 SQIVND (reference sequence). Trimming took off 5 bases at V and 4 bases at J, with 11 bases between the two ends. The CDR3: CASSVDSIYGYTF. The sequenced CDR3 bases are TGTGCCAGTAGTGTCGACTCCATCTATGGC.

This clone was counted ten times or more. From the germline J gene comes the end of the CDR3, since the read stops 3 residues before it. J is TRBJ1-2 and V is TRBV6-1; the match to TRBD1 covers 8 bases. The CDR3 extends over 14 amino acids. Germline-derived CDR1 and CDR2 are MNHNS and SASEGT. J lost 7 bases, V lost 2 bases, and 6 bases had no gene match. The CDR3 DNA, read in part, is TGTGCCAGCAGTGAAAGGGCAGGGGGCTTTGGC. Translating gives CASSERAGGFG. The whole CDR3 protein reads CASSERAGGFGYTF.

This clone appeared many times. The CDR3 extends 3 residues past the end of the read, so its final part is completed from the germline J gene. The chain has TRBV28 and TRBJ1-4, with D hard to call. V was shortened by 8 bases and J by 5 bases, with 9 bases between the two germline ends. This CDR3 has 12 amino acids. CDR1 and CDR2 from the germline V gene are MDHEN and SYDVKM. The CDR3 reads CASGQRNEKLFF. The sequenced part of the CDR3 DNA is TGTGCCAGCGGGCAGCGGAATGAAAAA.

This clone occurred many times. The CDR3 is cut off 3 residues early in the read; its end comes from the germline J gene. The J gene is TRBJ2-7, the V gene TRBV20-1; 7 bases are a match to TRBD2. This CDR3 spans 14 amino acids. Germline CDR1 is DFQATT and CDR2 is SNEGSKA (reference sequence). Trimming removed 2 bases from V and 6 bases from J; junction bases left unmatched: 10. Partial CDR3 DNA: TGCAGTGCTAGACCTCTACTAGCGCAAGTCGAG. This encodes CSARPLLAQVE. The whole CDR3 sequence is CSARPLLAQVEQYF.

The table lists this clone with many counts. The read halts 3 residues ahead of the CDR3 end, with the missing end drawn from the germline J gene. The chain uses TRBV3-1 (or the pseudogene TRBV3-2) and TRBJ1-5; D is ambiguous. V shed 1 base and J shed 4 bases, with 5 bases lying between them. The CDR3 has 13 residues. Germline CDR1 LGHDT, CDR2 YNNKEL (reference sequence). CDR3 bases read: TGTGCCAGCAGCCAAGCTCGTAATCAGCCC. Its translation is CASSQARNQP. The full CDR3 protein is CASSQARNQPQHF.

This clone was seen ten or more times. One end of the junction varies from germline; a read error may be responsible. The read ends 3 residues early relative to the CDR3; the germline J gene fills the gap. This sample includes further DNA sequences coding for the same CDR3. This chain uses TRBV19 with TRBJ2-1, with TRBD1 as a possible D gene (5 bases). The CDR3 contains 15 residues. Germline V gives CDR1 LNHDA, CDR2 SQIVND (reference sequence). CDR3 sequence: CASSLDRSSYNEQFF. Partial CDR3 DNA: TGTGCCAGTAGTCTAGACAGAAGCTCCTACAATGAG.

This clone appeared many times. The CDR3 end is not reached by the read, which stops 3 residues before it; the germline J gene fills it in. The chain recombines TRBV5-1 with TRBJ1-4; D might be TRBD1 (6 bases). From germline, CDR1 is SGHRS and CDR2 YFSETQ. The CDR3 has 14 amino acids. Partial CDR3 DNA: TGCGCCAGCAGCCCACTCGGAGGGGGATCGGAA. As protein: CASSPLGGGSE. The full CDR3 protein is CASSPLGGGSELFF.

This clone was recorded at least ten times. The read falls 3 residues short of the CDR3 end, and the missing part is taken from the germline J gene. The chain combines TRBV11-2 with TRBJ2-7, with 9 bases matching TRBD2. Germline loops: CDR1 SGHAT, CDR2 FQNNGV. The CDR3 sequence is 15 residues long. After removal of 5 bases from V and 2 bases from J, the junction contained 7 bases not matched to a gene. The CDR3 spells CASSPESSGAYEQYF. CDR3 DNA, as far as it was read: TGTGCCAGCAGCCCAGAATCTAGCGGGGCCTACGAG. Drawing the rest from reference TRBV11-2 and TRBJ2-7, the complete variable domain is EAGVAQSPRYKIIEKRQSVAFWCNPISGHATLYWYQQILGQGPKLLIQFQNNGVVDDSQLPKDRFSAERLKGVDSTLKIQPAKLEDSAVYLCASSPESSGAYEQYFGPGTRLTVT.

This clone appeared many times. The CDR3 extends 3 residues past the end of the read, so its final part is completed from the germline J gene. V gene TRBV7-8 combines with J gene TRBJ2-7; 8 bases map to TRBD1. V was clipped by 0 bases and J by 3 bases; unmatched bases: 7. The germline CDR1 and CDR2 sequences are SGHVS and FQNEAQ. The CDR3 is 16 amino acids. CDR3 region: CASSLAGQGRDYEQYF. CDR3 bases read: TGTGCCAGCAGCTTAGCAGGACAGGGAAGGGACTACGAG. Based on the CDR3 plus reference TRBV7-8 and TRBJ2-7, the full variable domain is GAGVSQSPRYKVAKRGQDVALRCDPISGHVSLFWYQQALGQGPEFLTYFQNEAQLDKSGLPSDRFFAERPEGSVSTLKIQRTQQEDSAVYLCASSLAGQGRDYEQYFGPGTRLTVT.

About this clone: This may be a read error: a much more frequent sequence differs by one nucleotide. The part of the CDR3 DNA that was read is TGTGCCCCCCGTCGAGCTGCTAGCTCCTACGAG. It translates to CAPRRAASSYE. The full CDR3 reads CAPRRAASSYEQYF. This sequence joins TRBV2 and TRBJ2-7; D unclear. The CDR3 end lies 3 residues beyond the end of the read and is filled in from the germline J gene. Germline CDR1 SNHLY, CDR2 FYNNEI. The CDR3 contains 14 residues. V was trimmed by 11 bases and J by 0 bases, leaving 17 bases between them.

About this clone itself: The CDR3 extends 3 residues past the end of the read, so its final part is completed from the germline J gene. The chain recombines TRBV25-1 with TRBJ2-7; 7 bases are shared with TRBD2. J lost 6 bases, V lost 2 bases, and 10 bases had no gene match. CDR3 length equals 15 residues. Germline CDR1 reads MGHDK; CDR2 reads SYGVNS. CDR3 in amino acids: CASSEGSTSTSEQYF. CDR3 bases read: TGTGCCAGCAGTGAAGGGTCGACTAGCACTTCCGAG.

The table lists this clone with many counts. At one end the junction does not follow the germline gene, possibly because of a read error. The CDR3 sequence is CASSEFRNEQFF. CDR3 DNA, as far as it was read: TGCGCTAGCAGTGAATTCCGCAATGAG. This chain uses TRBV10-1 with TRBJ2-1; D gene ambiguous. The CDR3 end is not reached by the read, which stops 3 residues before it; the germline J gene fills it in. The CDR3 length is 12 residues. The germline V gene has CDR1 WNHNN and CDR2 SYGVQD (reference sequence).

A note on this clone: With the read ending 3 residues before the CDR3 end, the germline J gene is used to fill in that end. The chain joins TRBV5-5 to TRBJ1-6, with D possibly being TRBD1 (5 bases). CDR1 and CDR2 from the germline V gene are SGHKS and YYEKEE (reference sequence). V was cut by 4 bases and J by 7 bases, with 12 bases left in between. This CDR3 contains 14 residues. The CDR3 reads CASSMAQVNSPLHF. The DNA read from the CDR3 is TGTGCCAGCAGCATGGCACAGGTGAATTCACCC.

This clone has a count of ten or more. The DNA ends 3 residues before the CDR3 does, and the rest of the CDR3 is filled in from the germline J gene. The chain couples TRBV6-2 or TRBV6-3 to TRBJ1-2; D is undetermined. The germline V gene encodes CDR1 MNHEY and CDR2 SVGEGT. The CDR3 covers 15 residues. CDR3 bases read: TGTGCCAGCAGCTATCGACCGATGGATTTAGTAGGG. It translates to CASSYRPMDLVG. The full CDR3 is CASSYRPMDLVGYTF.

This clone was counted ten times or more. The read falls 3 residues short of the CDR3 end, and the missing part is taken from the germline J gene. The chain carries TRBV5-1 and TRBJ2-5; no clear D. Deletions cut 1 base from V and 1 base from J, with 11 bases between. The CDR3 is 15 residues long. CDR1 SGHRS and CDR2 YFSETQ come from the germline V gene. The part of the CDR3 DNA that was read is TGCGCCAGCAGCTTGAGTTCGCCCAGCCAAGAGACC. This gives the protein CASSLSSPSQET. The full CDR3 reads CASSLSSPSQETQYF.

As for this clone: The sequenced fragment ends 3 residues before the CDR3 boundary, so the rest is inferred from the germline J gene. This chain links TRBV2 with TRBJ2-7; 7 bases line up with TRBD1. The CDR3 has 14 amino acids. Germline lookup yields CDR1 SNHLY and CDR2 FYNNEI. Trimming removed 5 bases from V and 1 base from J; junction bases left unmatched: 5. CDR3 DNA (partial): TGTGCCAGCAGTATGGGGACAGTATCCTACGAG. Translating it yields CASSMGTVSYE. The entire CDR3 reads CASSMGTVSYEQYF. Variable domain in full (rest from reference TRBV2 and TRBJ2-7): EPEVTQTPSHQVTQMGQEVILRCVPISNHLYFYWYRQILGQKVEFLVSFYNNEISEKSEIFDDQFSVERPDGSNFTLKIRSTKLEDSAMYFCASSMGTVSYEQYFGPGTRLTVT.